The present entry profiles one T cell receptor (beta chain) with its context. This clonotype was seen at least ten times. Its antigen remains unidentified. Per-base qualities were not stored, and no clone one base away is much larger. The library was built by means of PCR. Sequencing used an Illumina HiSeq 2500. TCR library preparation used molecular barcoding, with unique molecular identifiers applied to normalize quantification of the TCRbeta repertoire. The public reads were run again by TCRdb, first through fastp at Q25 and then through MiXCR, and only productive beta chains were kept. Duplicate CDR3 protein sequences are folded into a single record with the most common DNA and genes. For this sample there are about 98,000 distinct CDR3 sequences; approximately 6% appear just once. In total, the top ten clones hold around 5.6% of the sample. These data come from a study of T-cell reconstitution after alpha-beta-depleted transplantation in children (dated by TCRdb to 2016 to 2017). A note on the overall study: The study quantitatively tracked T-cell immune reconstitution after TCRalphabeta/CD19-depleted allogeneic hematopoietic cell transplantation in children using TCR repertoire profiling. Overall study results and their limits: The frequencies of hyperexpanded clones fell over the following months, and after one year, T-cell counts and TCRbeta diversity were mostly attributed to newly produced T cells. Apparently early alphabetaT-cell count recovery about two months after transplant reportedly relied on only several hundred rapidly expanded clones derived from non-depleted graft cells. In some patients, the high TCRbeta diversity seen at day 60 was put down to recipient T cells and intrathymic progenitors that had survived conditioning.

The time point tag for this specimen amounts to: day 60 (about 2 months) after transplantation. According to the study, the label for this sample's treatment or condition signals: allogeneic hematopoietic cell transplantation with graft depleted of TCRalphabeta T cells and CD19 B cells. Transplant recipients were children who received TCRalphabeta/CD19-depleted allogeneic hematopoietic cell grafts. Germline trimming amounts to 4 bases on V and 1 base on J, with 7 as the count of junction bases outside the gene matches. From its cysteine to its phenylalanine, the CDR3 spans 16 amino acids. Only CDR3 DNA is held: 48 bases, read in frame from base 1. CDR1 SGHRS and CDR2 YFSETQ are derived from the germline V gene.

Material: PBMCs, mostly from graft donor cells, obtained 60 days after TCRalphabeta/CD19-depleted stem cell transplant. This clonotype originated in a female patient aged 2-9 years who had a stem cell transplant for Fanconi anemia, so the T cells may come from the graft donor. The rearranged chain carries TRBV5-1 and TRBJ2-2, with 7 junctional bases fitting TRBD1. The DNA sequence is TGCGCCAGCAGCCCTCGGGACAGTCAGAACACCGGGGAGCTGTTTTTT. This gives the protein CASSPRDSQNTGELFF.